Each of the 13 T cell receptor beta chains below was sequenced from the same sample in a study of T-cell memory formation after mild COVID-19. Each CDR3 protein is one row after TCRdb ran MiXCR on the 5' RACE reads. This sample has approximately 580,000 distinct CDR3 sequences, with about a fifth found just once. The sequenced material came from PBMCs or a T cell subset sorted from them (not recorded which). The receptors here all came from an adult woman who had mild COVID-19 (a few samples of this study predate the infection). Cell type and time point are not known.

Only a few counts were recorded for this clonotype. This sequence joins TRBV6-6 and TRBJ1-2, with unresolved D. The CDR3 has 14 amino acids. V was trimmed by 6 bases and J by 9 bases, leaving 20 bases between them. Germline V gene lookup returns CDR1 MNHNY and CDR2 SVGAGI (reference sequence). The CDR3 DNA is TGTGCCAGCAGCCGACACCGATCTGAGGAAAGCTACACCTTC. It yields the protein CASSRHRSEESYTF.

This chain connects TRBV12-3 or TRBV12-4 to TRBJ2-7; D possibly corresponds to TRBD2 (6 bases). CDR3 length equals 14 residues. With 7 bases removed from V and 7 bases from J, the gap between germline ends came to 20 bases. In nucleotides, the CDR3 is TGTGCCAGCATAAGACCGGGCCCCGGGGGAGAGCAGTACTTC. Translated: CASIRPGPGGEQYF.

The sample holds a few counts of this clonotype. The CDR3 spells CASSLGLAATYNEQFF. DNA of the CDR3: TGTGCCAGCAGCTTAGGACTAGCGGCAACGTACAATGAGCAGTTCTTC. The chain carries TRBV7-6 and TRBJ2-1, with TRBD2 matching 9 bases. CDR3 length: 16 residues. The germline V gene has CDR1 SGHVS and CDR2 FNYEAQ. Unmatched junction bases numbered 5, after V lost 1 base and J lost 4 bases.

The sample holds a few counts of this clonotype. V usage is TRBV12-3 or TRBV12-4 and J usage is TRBJ2-5; weak D call: TRBD1 (5 bases). Deletions cut 5 bases from V and 5 bases from J, with 15 bases between. CDR3 length: 14 residues. The CDR3 nucleotides read TGTGCCAGCAGTCAGGGCCCTAATCCGGAGACCCAGTACTTC. The encoded protein is CASSQGPNPETQYF.

The chain uses TRBV6-2 or TRBV6-3 and TRBJ1-1; no clear D gene. Trimming cost V 3 bases and J 3 bases, with 5 bases left between them. In germline, CDR1 is MNHEY, CDR2 SVGEGT. CDR3 length: 12 amino acids. CDR3 sequence: CASSYLYTEAFF. The CDR3 nucleotides are TGTGCCAGCAGTTATTTATACACTGAAGCTTTCTTT.

CDR3 sequence reads: CASGQGSQPQHF. As DNA, the CDR3 is TGTGCCAGTGGACAGGGTAGTCAGCCCCAGCATTTT. This chain connects TRBV7-9 to TRBJ1-5; 8 bases fit TRBD1. CDR1 and CDR2 (germline): SEHNR, FQNEAQ (reference sequence). V shed 9 bases and J 6 bases; nucleotides not matched to a gene: 4. The CDR3 has 12 residues.

This clonotype was seen only once. The chain carries TRBV4-1 and TRBJ2-7; D is tentatively TRBD1 or TRBD2 (5 bases each). Trimming stripped 1 base from V and 2 bases from J, with 24 bases between. CDR1 is MGHRA, CDR2 YSYEKL, per germline. This CDR3 is 19 amino acids long. CDR3 DNA: TGCGCCAGCAGCCAAGCCCCCGGAGACCGGGACCTAAGTACCTACGAGCAGTACTTC. Protein sequence: CASSQAPGDRDLSTYEQYF.

At least ten counts were recorded for this clonotype. This chain joins TRBV5-1 and TRBJ2-1; D possibly corresponds to TRBD2 (5 bases). V was clipped by 6 bases and J by 8 bases, with 15 bases between them. The CDR3 is 13 amino acids. The germline V gene has CDR1 SGHRS and CDR2 YFSETQ. The CDR3, as DNA: TGCGCCAGCAACCCTCGGGGTAGCGATGAGCAGTTCTTC. Residues: CASNPRGSDEQFF.

This clonotype has just a few counts. The gene calls are TRBV7-9 and TRBJ1-6; D is possibly TRBD1 (6 bases). The germline V and J ends were trimmed by 5 bases and 7 bases, with 15 bases remaining between them. There are 15 residues in the CDR3. Looked up from germline, CDR1 is SEHNR and CDR2 is FQNEAQ (reference sequence). The CDR3 loop reads CASSAYGQINSPLHF. CDR3 DNA: TGTGCCAGCAGCGCCTATGGACAGATAAATTCACCCCTCCACTTT.

This clonotype showed up just a few times. This chain uses TRBV18 with TRBJ2-4; no clear D gene. Germline V gene data show CDR1 as KGHSH and CDR2 as LQKENI. Trimming took off 2 bases at V and 0 bases at J, with 8 bases between the two ends. This CDR3 is built from 15 residues. The CDR3 reads CASSPGFLAKNIQYF. The CDR3 DNA reads as TGTGCCAGCTCACCAGGGTTCCTAGCCAAAAACATTCAGTACTTC.

This clonotype was observed a handful of times. The genes are TRBV24-1 and TRBJ2-7; D gene uncertain. Germline-derived CDR1 and CDR2 are KGHDR and SFDVKD. The CDR3 spans 13 residues. Trimming removed 4 bases from V and 7 bases from J, with 13 bases in between. The CDR3 DNA sequence: TGTGCCACCAGTGAGGCTGCGGTTAGGGAGCAGTACTTC. Protein product: CATSEAAVREQYF.

The V call is TRBV25-1, the J call TRBJ1-2, with D unclear. Germline CDR1 reads MGHDK; CDR2 reads SYGVNS. This CDR3 comprises 13 residues. V lost 5 bases to trimming and J lost 2 bases, with 9 bases between them. In nucleotides, the CDR3 is TGTGCCAGCAGTAGGAACAGAAACTATGGCTACACCTTC. Translating gives CASSRNRNYGYTF.

The V gene is TRBV20-1, the J gene TRBJ2-5; TRBD1 is a possible D gene (5 bases). The CDR3 runs 13 residues. In germline, CDR1 is DFQATT, CDR2 SNEGSKA (reference sequence). The CDR3 bases are TGCAGCGCACCGGACAAGGGCTCTTGGACCCAGTACTTC. Amino acid sequence: CSAPDKGSWTQYF.